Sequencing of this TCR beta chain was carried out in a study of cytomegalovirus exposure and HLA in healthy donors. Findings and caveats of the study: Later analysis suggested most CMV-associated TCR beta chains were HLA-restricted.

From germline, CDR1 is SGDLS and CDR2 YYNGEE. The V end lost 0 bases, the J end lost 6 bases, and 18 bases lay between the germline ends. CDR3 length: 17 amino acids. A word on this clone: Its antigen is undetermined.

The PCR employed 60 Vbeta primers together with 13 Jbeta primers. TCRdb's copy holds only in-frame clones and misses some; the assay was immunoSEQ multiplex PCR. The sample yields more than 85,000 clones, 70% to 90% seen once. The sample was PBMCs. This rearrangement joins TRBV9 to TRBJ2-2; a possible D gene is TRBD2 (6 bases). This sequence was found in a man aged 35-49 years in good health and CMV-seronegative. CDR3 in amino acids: CASSVAVVVRESGELFF. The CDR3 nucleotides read TGTGCCAGCAGCGTAGCGGTGGTAGTACGGGAGTCCGGGGAGCTGTTTTTT.